This T cell receptor (beta chain) appears in the sequencing data of a study of human T cells and chemical hapten exposure. Points from the study as a whole: The study found that DPC sensitization did not change TCRs above 1 in 1000 frequency.

This CDR3 spans 15 amino acids. V gave up 3 bases and J gave up 2 bases; unmatched junction bases: 4. Germline V lookup: CDR1 MDHEN, CDR2 SYDVKM. In its sample, this clonotype was seen many times. What it binds is not known. Time point: healthy volunteer bleed at 6 weeks. It was unfractionated whole blood from which total RNA was extracted. The library attached unique molecular identifiers to individual cDNA molecules. TCRdb re-called the RACE reads through MiXCR, storing one row per CDR3 protein. The table records around 70,000 distinct CDR3 sequences, approximately 6.2% of them present only once. This receptor was obtained from a female donor in good health. Some clones in this sample may be carry-over from other donors' samples. The chain links TRBV28 to TRBJ2-1; 7 bases map to TRBD2. Sequenced material: whole blood. CDR3 nucleotide sequence: TGTGCCAGCAGTTTGGAGCGGGACCCCTACAATGAGCAGTTCTTC. It yields the protein CASSLERDPYNEQFF. Based on the CDR3 plus reference TRBV28 and TRBJ2-1, the full variable domain is DVKVTQSSRYLVKRTGEKVFLECVQDMDHENMFWYRQDPGLGLRLIYFSYDVKMKEKGDIPEGYSVSREKKERFSLILESASTNQTSMYLCASSLERDPYNEQFFGPGTRLTVL.